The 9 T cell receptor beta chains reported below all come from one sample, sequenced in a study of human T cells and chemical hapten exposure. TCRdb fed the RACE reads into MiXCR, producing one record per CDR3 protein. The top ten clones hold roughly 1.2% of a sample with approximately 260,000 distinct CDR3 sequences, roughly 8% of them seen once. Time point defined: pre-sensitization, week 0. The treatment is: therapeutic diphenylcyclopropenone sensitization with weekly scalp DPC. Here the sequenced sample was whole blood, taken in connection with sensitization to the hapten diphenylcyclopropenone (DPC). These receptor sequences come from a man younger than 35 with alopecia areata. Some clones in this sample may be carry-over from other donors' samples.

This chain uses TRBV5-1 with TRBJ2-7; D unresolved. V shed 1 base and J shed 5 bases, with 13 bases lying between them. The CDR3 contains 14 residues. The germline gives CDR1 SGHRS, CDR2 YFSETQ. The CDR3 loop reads CASSLTLLPDEQYF. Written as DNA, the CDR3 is TGCGCCAGCAGCTTGACACTTCTCCCCGACGAGCAGTACTTC.

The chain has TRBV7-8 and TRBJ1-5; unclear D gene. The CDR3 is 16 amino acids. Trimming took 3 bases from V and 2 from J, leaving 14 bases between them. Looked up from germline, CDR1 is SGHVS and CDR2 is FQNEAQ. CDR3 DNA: TGTGCCAGCAGCTTTAGGTTAGGCGACGGCAATCAGCCCCAGCATTTT. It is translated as CASSFRLGDGNQPQHF.

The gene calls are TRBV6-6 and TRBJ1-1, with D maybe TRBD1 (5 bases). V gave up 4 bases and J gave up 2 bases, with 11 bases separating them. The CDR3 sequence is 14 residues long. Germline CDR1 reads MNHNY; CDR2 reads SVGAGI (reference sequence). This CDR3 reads CASSSLGENTEAFF. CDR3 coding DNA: TGTGCCAGCAGTTCCCTAGGGGAAAACACTGAAGCTTTCTTT.

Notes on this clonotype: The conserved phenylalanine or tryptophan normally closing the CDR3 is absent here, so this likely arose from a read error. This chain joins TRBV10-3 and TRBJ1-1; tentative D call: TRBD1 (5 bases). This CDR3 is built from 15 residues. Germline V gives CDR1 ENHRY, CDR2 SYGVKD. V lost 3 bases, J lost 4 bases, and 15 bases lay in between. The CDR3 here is CAISEASEGTTEAFS. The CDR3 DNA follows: TGTGCCATCAGTGAAGCCAGCGAGGGGACCACTGAAGCTTTCTCT.

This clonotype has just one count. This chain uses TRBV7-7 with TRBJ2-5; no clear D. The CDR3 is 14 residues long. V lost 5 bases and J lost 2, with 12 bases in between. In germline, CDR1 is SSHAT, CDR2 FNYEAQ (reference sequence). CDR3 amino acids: CASSATLTQETQYF. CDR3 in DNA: TGTGCCAGCAGCGCTACGCTAACACAAGAGACCCAGTACTTC. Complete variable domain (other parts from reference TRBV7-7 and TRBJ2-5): GAGVSQSPRYKVTKRGQDVTLRCDPISSHATLYWYQQALGQGPEFLTYFNYEAQPDKSGLPSDRFSAERPEGSISTLTIQRTEQRDSAMYRCASSATLTQETQYFGPGTRLLVL.

The CDR3 nucleotides are TGTGCCAGCAGCCAAGATGGGCTAGCGGGCTACTCCTACGAGCAGTACTTC. This gives the protein CASSQDGLAGYSYEQYF. The rearrangement joins TRBV3-1 to TRBJ2-7; 8 bases are a match to TRBD2. J lost 0 bases, V lost 0 bases, and 7 bases had no gene match. The germline V gene encodes CDR1 LGHDT and CDR2 YNNKEL (reference sequence). This CDR3 comprises 17 residues.

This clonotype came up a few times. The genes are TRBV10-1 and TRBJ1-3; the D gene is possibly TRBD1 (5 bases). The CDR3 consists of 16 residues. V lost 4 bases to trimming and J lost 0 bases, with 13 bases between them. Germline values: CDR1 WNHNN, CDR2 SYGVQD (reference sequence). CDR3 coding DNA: TGCGCCAGCAGTGGAGGGGCCGTGAGCTCTGGAAACACCATATATTTT. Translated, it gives CASSGGAVSSGNTIYF.

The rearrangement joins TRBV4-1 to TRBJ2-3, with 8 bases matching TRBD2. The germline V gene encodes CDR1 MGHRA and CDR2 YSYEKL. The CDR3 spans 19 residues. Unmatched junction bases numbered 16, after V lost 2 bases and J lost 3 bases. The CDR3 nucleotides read TGCGCCAGCAGCCAAAGGGGCCGGAGACTAGCGCGACAAACAGATACGCAGTATTTT. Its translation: CASSQRGRRLARQTDTQYF.

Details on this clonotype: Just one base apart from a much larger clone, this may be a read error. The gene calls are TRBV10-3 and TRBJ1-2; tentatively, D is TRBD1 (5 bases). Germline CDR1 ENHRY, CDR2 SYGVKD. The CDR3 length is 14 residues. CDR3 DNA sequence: TGTGCCATCAGTGAGGGCCAGGGATTCTCTGGCTGCACCTTC. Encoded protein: CAISEGQGFSGCTF.